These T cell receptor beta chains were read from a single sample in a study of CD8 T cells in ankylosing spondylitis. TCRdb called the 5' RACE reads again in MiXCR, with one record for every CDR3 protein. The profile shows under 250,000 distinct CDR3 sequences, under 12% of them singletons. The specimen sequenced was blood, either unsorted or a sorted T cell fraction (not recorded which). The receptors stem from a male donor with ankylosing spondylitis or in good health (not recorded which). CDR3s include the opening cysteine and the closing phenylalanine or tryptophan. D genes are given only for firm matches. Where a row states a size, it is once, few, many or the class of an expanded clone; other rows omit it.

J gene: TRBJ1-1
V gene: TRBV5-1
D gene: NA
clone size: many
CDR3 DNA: TGCGCCAGCAGCCCCGACGGGGTCCTGAACACTGAAGCTTTCTTT
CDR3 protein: CASSPDGVLNTEAFF

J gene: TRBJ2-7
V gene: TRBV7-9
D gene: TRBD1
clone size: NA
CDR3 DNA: TGTGCCAGCAGCAGACCGGGACAGAACTACGAGCAGTACTTC
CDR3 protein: CASSRPGQNYEQYF

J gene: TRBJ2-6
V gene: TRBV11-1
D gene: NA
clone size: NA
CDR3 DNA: TGTGCCAGCAGCCAACCCGATGCCGGGACGGATTCTGGGGCCAACGTCCTGACTTTC
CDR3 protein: CASSQPDAGTDSGANVLTF

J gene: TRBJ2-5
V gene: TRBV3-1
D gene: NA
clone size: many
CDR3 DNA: TGTGCCAGCAGCCTCGGCGACGGAGAGACCCAGTACTTC
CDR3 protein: CASSLGDGETQYF

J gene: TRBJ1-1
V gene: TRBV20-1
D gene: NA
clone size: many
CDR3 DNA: TGCAGTGCTACCATAGGGGGGGGGATAGCTGAAGCTTTCTTT
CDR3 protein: CSATIGGGIAEAFF

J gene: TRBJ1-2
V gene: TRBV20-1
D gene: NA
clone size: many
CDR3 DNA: TGCAGTGCTAGATGGCGGGACCAACAGGCGGGCTACACCTTC
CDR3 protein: CSARWRDQQAGYTF

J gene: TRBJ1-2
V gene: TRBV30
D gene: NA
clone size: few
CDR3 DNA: TGTGCCGGATCGGACAGATACTATGGCTACACCTTC
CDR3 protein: CAGSDRYYGYTF

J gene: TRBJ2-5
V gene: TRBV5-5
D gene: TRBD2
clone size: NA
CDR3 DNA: TGTGCCAGCAGCATAGGGACTAGCGGGAGGGGTCAAGAGACCCAGTACTTC
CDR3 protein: CASSIGTSGRGQETQYF

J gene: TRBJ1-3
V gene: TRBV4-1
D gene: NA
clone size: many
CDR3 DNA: TGCGCCAGCAGCCAAGCCCAGGGGCTTGGAAACACCATATATTTT
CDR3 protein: CASSQAQGLGNTIYF

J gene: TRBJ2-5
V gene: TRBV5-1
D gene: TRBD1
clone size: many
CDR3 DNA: TGCGCCAGCAGTCCAGCAGGGGGTCAAGAGACCCAGTACTTC
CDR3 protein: CASSPAGGQETQYF

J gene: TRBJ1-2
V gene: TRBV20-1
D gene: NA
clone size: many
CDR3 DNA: TGCAGTGCCCAGGGACAAGTGGTAGGCTACACCTTC
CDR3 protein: CSAQGQVVGYTF

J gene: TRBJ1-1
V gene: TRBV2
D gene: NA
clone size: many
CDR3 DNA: TGTGCCAGCAGAGAAGACCGGCCCATGAACACTGAAGCTTTCTTT
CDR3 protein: CASREDRPMNTEAFF

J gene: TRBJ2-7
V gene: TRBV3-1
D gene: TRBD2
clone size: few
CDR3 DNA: TGTGCCAGCAGCCAAGCCAGCGGGAGGTACGAGCAGTACTTC
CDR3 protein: CASSQASGRYEQYF

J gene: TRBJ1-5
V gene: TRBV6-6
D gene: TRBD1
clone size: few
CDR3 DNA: TGTGCCAGCAGTTACTCGGGGCTCGGGACAGGGGGCGGAGGGGTTCAGCCCCAGCATTTT
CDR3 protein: CASSYSGLGTGGGGVQPQHF

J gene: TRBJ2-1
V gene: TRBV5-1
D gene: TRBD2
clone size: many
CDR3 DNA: TGCGCCAGCAGCGGACTAGCGGGAGGGTACAATGAGCAGTTCTTC
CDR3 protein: CASSGLAGGYNEQFF

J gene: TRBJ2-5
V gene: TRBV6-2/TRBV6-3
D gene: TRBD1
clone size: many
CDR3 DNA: TGTGCCAGCAGACGGACAGGATCGGAGACCCAGTACTTC
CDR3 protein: CASRRTGSETQYF

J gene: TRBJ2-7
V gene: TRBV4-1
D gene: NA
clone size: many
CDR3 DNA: TGCGCCAGCAGCCTCGGGACTCTCCGCTCCTACGAGCAGTACTTC
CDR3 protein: CASSLGTLRSYEQYF

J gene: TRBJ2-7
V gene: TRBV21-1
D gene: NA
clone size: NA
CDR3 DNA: TGTGCCAGCAGCACCACATTGCCGGGACAGGGGGGAGGTTTTTCCTACGAGCAGTACTTC
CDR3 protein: CASSTTLPGQGGGFSYEQYF

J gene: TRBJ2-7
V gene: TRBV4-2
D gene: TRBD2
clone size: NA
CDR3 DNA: TGTGCCAGCAGCCAAGATATAACGGGGGGAACCTACGAGCAGTACTTC
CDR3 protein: CASSQDITGGTYEQYF

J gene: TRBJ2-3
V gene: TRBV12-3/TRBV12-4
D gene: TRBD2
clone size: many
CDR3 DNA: TGTGCCAGCAGTTTCAGCGGGGACCACACAGATACGCAGTATTTT
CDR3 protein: CASSFSGDHTDTQYF

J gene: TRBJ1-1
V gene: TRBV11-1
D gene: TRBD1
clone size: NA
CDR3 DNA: TGTGCCAGCAGCTTAGTGGGACAGGGGACTGAAGCTTTCTTT
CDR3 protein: CASSLVGQGTEAFF

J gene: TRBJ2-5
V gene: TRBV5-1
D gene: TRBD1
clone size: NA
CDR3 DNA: TGCGCCAGCAGCTTGCAACAGGGGACCCAAGAGACCCAGTACTTC
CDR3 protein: CASSLQQGTQETQYF

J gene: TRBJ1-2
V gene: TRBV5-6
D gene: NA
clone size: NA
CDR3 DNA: TGTGCCAGCAGATTTTTTCCGGGGGATTATGGCTACACCTTC
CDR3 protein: CASRFFPGDYGYTF